The 28 T cell receptor beta chains reported below all come from one sample, sequenced in a study of T cell responses to AZD1222 COVID-19 vaccine. TCRdb keeps only in-frame clones here, not all; method: immunoSEQ multiplex PCR. The sample contains 150,000 or so clones, 94% of which appear only once. The material sequenced was peripheral blood, taken 28 days after the second AZD1222 dose. These receptors were collected from an adult who received the AZD1222 COVID-19 vaccine.

The chain combines TRBV7-9 with TRBJ2-2; 10 positions agree with TRBD1. There are 16 residues in the CDR3. Trimming at V came to 7 bases and at J to 3 bases, leaving 8 bases not matched to a gene. Germline V gene lookup returns CDR1 SEHNR and CDR2 FQNEAQ (reference sequence). The CDR3, as DNA: TGTGCCAGCACCAGACAGGGGGCGCTGGACACCGGGGAGCTGTTTTTT. Translating it yields CASTRQGALDTGELFF.

V usage is TRBV6-2 or TRBV6-3 and J usage is TRBJ1-4; TRBD1 agrees at 7 bases. This CDR3 spans 14 amino acids. Germline CDR1 MNHEY, CDR2 SVGEGT. J lost 12 bases, V lost 0 bases, and 7 bases had no gene match. The DNA for the CDR3 is TGTGCCAGCAGTTACTCGACAGGGACGACGGAACTGTTTTTT. Encoded protein: CASSYSTGTTELFF.

The chain combines TRBV7-2 with TRBJ2-5; 12 bases match TRBD2. The CDR3 sequence is 15 residues long. Germline CDR1 SGHTA, CDR2 FQGNSA. Trimming at V came to 2 bases and at J to 4 bases, leaving 2 bases not matched to a gene. As DNA, the CDR3 is TGTGCCAGCAGCTTACTGGGACTAGCGGGAGAGACCCAGTACTTC. Amino acids: CASSLLGLAGETQYF.

The chain links TRBV12-2 to TRBJ2-2; the D call TRBD1 from the table was never checked on the DNA. TRBV12-2 counts as a pseudogene. CDR3 length: 19 amino acids. CDR3 in amino acids: CASRSPSGHRGYNTGELFF. CDR3 sequence (DNA): TGTGCAAGTCGCTCCCCAAGTGGGCACAGGGGCTATAACACCGGGGAGCTGTTTTTT.

This clone appeared a single time. The chain links TRBV27 to TRBJ2-7, with a possible D match to TRBD1 (5 bases). Germline CDR1 MNHEY, CDR2 SMNVEV (reference sequence). Trimming took off 6 bases at V and 5 bases at J, with 20 bases between the two ends. The CDR3 spans 15 residues. CDR3 in DNA: TGTGCCAGCAGCCGGAGCCAGGGTCTTCGCGACGAGCAGTACTTC. It specifies CASSRSQGLRDEQYF.

V gene TRBV2 combines with J gene TRBJ2-5; 12 bases match TRBD2. Germline values: CDR1 SNHLY, CDR2 FYNNEI. The CDR3 has 14 residues. V dropped 7 bases and J dropped 6; count of bases not matched to a gene: 6. The CDR3 coding sequence is TGTGCCAGCATCCCCCTAGCGGGAGGGCAGACCCAGTACTTC. It is translated as CASIPLAGGQTQYF. Complete variable domain (other parts from reference TRBV2 and TRBJ2-5): EPEVTQTPSHQVTQMGQEVILRCVPISNHLYFYWYRQILGQKVEFLVSFYNNEISEKSEIFDDQFSVERPDGSNFTLKIRSTKLEDSAMYFCASIPLAGGQTQYFGPGTRLLVL.

The chain joins TRBV30 to TRBJ2-5; D is possibly TRBD1 or TRBD2 (6 bases each). From germline, CDR1 is GTSNPN and CDR2 SVGIG (reference sequence). The CDR3 totals 14 residues. Trimming pared 3 bases from V and 7 bases from J, leaving 18 bases between. As DNA, the CDR3 is TGTGCCTGGAGCTGGGGGGACCTAGGGGGGACCCAGTACTTC. It yields the protein CAWSWGDLGGTQYF.

The V gene is TRBV27, the J gene TRBJ2-7; 11 positions agree with TRBD2. CDR3 length: 13 amino acids. CDR1 and CDR2 (germline): MNHEY, SMNVEV (reference sequence). Unmatched junction bases numbered 5, after V lost 7 bases and J lost 6 bases. CDR3 region: CASKLAGVAEQYF. Here the CDR3 DNA reads TGTGCCAGCAAACTAGCGGGAGTCGCCGAGCAGTACTTC.

The chain links TRBV19 to TRBJ1-5; TRBD1 matches 8 bases. Germline CDR1 reads LNHDA; CDR2 reads SQIVND (reference sequence). The ends lost 4 bases at V and 2 bases at J; junction bases unmatched: 7. The CDR3 runs to 16 residues. CDR3 coding DNA: TGTGCCAGTAGTAACACAGGGGGTAATGGCAATCAGCCCCAGCATTTT. It yields the protein CASSNTGGNGNQPQHF.

CDR3: CAWTRLAVSTDTQYF. CDR3 sequence (DNA): TGTGCCTGGACCCGACTAGCGGTCAGCACAGATACGCAGTATTTT. The chain is built from TRBV30 and TRBJ2-3; 9 bases match TRBD2. In germline, CDR1 is GTSNPN, CDR2 SVGIG (reference sequence). V shed 4 bases and J 0 bases; nucleotides not matched to a gene: 5. This CDR3 contains 15 residues.

V is TRBV4-2 and J is TRBJ1-1; 7 nucleotides agree with TRBD1. V lost 3 bases to trimming and J lost 5 bases; unmatched junction nucleotides: 6. This CDR3 has 14 amino acids. Germline V lookup: CDR1 LGHNA, CDR2 YNFKEQ. As DNA, the CDR3 is TGTGCCAGCAGCCAGAAGGGGGCCGGGACTGAAGCTTTCTTT. Translation gives CASSQKGAGTEAFF.

The chain links TRBV27 to TRBJ1-5; possible D gene TRBD1, 6 bases. V shed 0 bases and J shed 0 bases, with 9 bases lying between them. The CDR3 runs 16 residues. Germline V gene sequence: CDR1 MNHEY, CDR2 SMNVEV (reference sequence). This CDR3 is CASSLSGGHSNQPQHF. CDR3 DNA: TGTGCCAGCAGTTTATCGGGGGGGCATAGCAATCAGCCCCAGCATTTT.

This chain connects TRBV3-1 (or the pseudogene TRBV3-2) to TRBJ1-3, with D maybe TRBD1 (5 bases). Germline assignment: CDR1 LGHDT and CDR2 YNNKEL (reference sequence). With 3 bases removed from V and 4 bases from J, the gap between germline ends came to 13 bases. The CDR3 has 15 amino acids. The CDR3 here is CASSQAGSRGNTIYF. The CDR3, as DNA: TGTGCCAGCAGCCAGGCAGGGAGTCGAGGAAACACCATATATTTT.

This clone was recorded only once. The gene calls are TRBV30 and TRBJ2-1; 10 nucleotides match TRBD2. The CDR3 totals 17 residues. The V gene's germline CDR1 is GTSNPN and CDR2 SVGIG (reference sequence). V lost 1 base, J lost 4 bases, and 10 bases stayed unmatched. CDR3 in amino acids: CAWSASPSGGQYNEQFF. The DNA of the CDR3 is TGTGCCTGGAGTGCTAGCCCTAGCGGGGGCCAATACAATGAGCAGTTCTTC.

This chain joins TRBV3-1 (or the pseudogene TRBV3-2) and TRBJ2-2; TRBD2 matches at 12 bases. Trimming at V came to 1 base and at J to 5 bases, leaving 20 bases not matched to a gene. In germline, CDR1 is LGHDT, CDR2 YNNKEL (reference sequence). The CDR3 covers 22 residues. CDR3 region: CASSQAQIGSMTSGSRTGELFF. The CDR3 DNA is TGTGCCAGCAGCCAAGCACAGATCGGCTCCATGACTAGCGGGAGTCGAACCGGGGAGCTGTTTTTT.

The rearrangement links TRBV3-1 (or the pseudogene TRBV3-2) to TRBJ1-2; a weak D match, TRBD1 (5 bases). The CDR3 is made up of 16 amino acids. The V end lost 3 bases, the J end lost 8 bases, and 22 bases lay between the germline ends. Germline V gene lookup returns CDR1 LGHDT and CDR2 YNNKEL (reference sequence). The CDR3: CASSQKVVGGERGYTF. The CDR3 DNA is TGTGCCAGCAGCCAGAAGGTGGTGGGGGGGGAGCGCGGCTACACCTTC.

V and J are TRBV2 and TRBJ1-2, with D maybe TRBD1 (5 bases). Trimming left V 4 bases short and J 3 bases short, with 12 bases between. Per germline, CDR1 SNHLY and CDR2 FYNNEI. The length of the CDR3 is 14 residues. The CDR3 is CASSASGTDYGYTF. The CDR3, as DNA: TGTGCCAGCAGTGCCTCCGGGACGGACTATGGCTACACCTTC.

The chain joins TRBV5-1 to TRBJ2-1; the match to TRBD2 covers 7 bases. CDR3 size: 13 residues. Germline V gene lookup returns CDR1 SGHRS and CDR2 YFSETQ. With V trimmed by 6 bases and J by 1 base, 1 base remained unmatched. The CDR3: CASTRESYNEQFF. The DNA of the CDR3 is TGCGCCAGCACGCGGGAGTCCTACAATGAGCAGTTCTTC. Looking up the rest from reference TRBV5-1 and TRBJ2-1 gives the full variable domain: KAGVTQTPRYLIKTRGQQVTLSCSPISGHRSVSWYQQTPGQGLQFLFEYFSETQRNKGNFPGRFSGRQFSNSRSEMNVSTLELGDSALYLCASTRESYNEQFFGPGTRLTVL.

J is TRBJ1-2 and V is TRBV15; D call uncertain. Germline V gene lookup returns CDR1 LNHNV and CDR2 YYDKDF (reference sequence). V was pared by 5 bases and J by 10 bases, with 17 bases between. The CDR3 loop spans 13 amino acids. In DNA form, the CDR3 reads TGTGCCACCAGCCCCTTAGTCACAGCGCCCTACACCTTC. Amino acid sequence: CATSPLVTAPYTF.

The chain carries TRBV7-9 and TRBJ1-1, with D unclear. The CDR3 runs to 13 residues. Germline-derived CDR1 and CDR2 are SEHNR and FQNEAQ (reference sequence). V was cut by 5 bases and J by 2 bases, with 9 bases left in between. The chain's CDR3 is CASSEEGNTEAFF. The DNA of the CDR3 is TGTGCCAGCAGCGAGGAGGGAAACACTGAAGCTTTCTTT.

J is TRBJ2-3 and V is TRBV7-6; TRBD2 matches at 11 bases. Germline V CDR1 and CDR2: SGHVS, FNYEAQ. Unmatched junction bases numbered 10, after V lost 2 bases and J lost 6 bases. The CDR3 extends over 17 amino acids. For the CDR3, the DNA is TGTGCCAGCAGCTTATTGCTAGCGGGAGGCAATGGGGATACGCAGTATTTT. Protein: CASSLLLAGGNGDTQYF.

The chain couples TRBV28 to TRBJ1-1; D might be TRBD1 (5 bases). V dropped 6 bases and J dropped 2 bases, with 13 bases sitting between them. CDR1 is MDHEN, CDR2 SYDVKM, per germline. The CDR3 is 14 amino acids. The CDR3 is CASSEGRINTEAFF. CDR3 in DNA: TGTGCCAGCAGCGAGGGACGCATTAACACTGAAGCTTTCTTT.

The V and J genes are TRBV30 and TRBJ2-1; no reliable D call. Germline CDR1 GTSNPN, CDR2 SVGIG (reference sequence). Trimming took 4 bases from V and 9 from J, leaving 10 bases between them. The CDR3 is made up of 11 amino acids. The CDR3 DNA is TGTGCCTGGACCTGGGTAGGTGAGCAGTTCTTC. Protein product: CAWTWVGEQFF.

About this clone: Additional DNA sequences in this sample encode the identical CDR3. The chain employs TRBV6-5 and TRBJ2-7; no reliable D call. V was clipped by 0 bases and J by 6 bases, with 3 bases between them. In germline, CDR1 is MNHEY, CDR2 SVGAGI. This CDR3 has 11 residues. CDR3: CASSYSGEQYF. Here the CDR3 DNA reads TGTGCCAGCAGTTACTCAGGCGAGCAGTACTTC.

CDR3 region: CASSPGLLDYNEQFF. DNA for the CDR3: TGTGCCAGCAGCCCGGGACTTTTAGACTACAATGAGCAGTTCTTC. The genes are TRBV11-2 and TRBJ2-1, with D possibly matching TRBD2 (6 bases). The V gene lost 5 bases and the J gene lost 3 bases, with 14 bases spanning the gap. This CDR3 contains 15 residues. Germline V gene sequence: CDR1 SGHAT, CDR2 FQNNGV.

The V call is TRBV10-1, the J call TRBJ2-1, with 7 bases aligning to TRBD2. The CDR3 is made up of 13 amino acids. The V gene's germline CDR1 is WNHNN and CDR2 SYGVQD (reference sequence). The J segment lost 7 bases and the V segment lost 2 bases, leaving 2 bases of the junction unmatched. The CDR3 DNA follows: TGCGCCAGCAGTGAGGGCGGGAGAAATGAGCAGTTCTTC. Protein product: CASSEGGRNEQFF.

This chain joins TRBV5-1 and TRBJ2-2; D remains unclear. V was shortened by 4 bases and J by 5 bases, with 18 bases between the two germline ends. The germline CDR1 and CDR2 sequences are SGHRS and YFSETQ. This CDR3 region has 16 residues. The DNA for the CDR3 is TGCGCCAGCAGCCCCCGACAAAATCAAGGGACCGGGGAGCTGTTTTTT. This gives the protein CASSPRQNQGTGELFF. Looking up the rest from reference TRBV5-1 and TRBJ2-2 gives the full variable domain: KAGVTQTPRYLIKTRGQQVTLSCSPISGHRSVSWYQQTPGQGLQFLFEYFSETQRNKGNFPGRFSGRQFSNSRSEMNVSTLELGDSALYLCASSPRQNQGTGELFFGEGSRLTVL.

The chain links TRBV28 to TRBJ1-2; D is possibly TRBD1 (5 bases). V gave up 4 bases and J gave up 7 bases, with 7 bases separating them. Germline V gene sequence: CDR1 MDHEN, CDR2 SYDVKM. The CDR3 is 11 residues long. In DNA form, the CDR3 reads TGTGCCAGCAGTTCGGGGCTTGGCTACACCTTC. Translation gives CASSSGLGYTF.